This section outlines one T cell receptor beta chain sequence together with its context. This specimen includes other DNA sequences encoding the same CDR3. Sequencing used immunoSEQ multiplex PCR; TCRdb keeps in-frame clones, though not all of them. Counted here are about 220,000 clones, 82% occurring once; the ten biggest clones make up approximately 5%. This record comes from a study of blood T cell repertoires in COVID-19. Study overall: T cells, B-cell-depleted T cells, or PBMCs supplied cDNA or gDNA.

In germline, CDR1 is MNHNS, CDR2 SASEGT. CDR3 size: 15 residues. V trimming: 2 bases; J trimming: 0 bases; junction bases outside the gene matches: 4. This TCR derives from a woman aged 65 to 85 with COVID-19, enrolled during active disease. This chain connects TRBV6-1 to TRBJ2-7, with 7 bases lining up with TRBD2. Source material: peripheral blood. The CDR3 DNA follows: TGTGCCAGCAGTGAAAGGGGAGGGAGCTCCTACGAGCAGTACTTC. Amino acid sequence: CASSERGGSSYEQYF.